These T cell receptor beta chains were read from a single sample in a study of T cell responses to AZD1222 COVID-19 vaccine. Here immunoSEQ multiplex PCR was the method, and the copy in TCRdb shows in-frame clones only, minus some. In the table there are some 170,000 clones, 85% to 90% of which are singletons. Specimen: peripheral blood, collected 28 days after the second dose of the MenACWY control vaccine. All receptors come from an adult who received the MenACWY meningococcal vaccine as a control. The CDR3 runs from the conserved cysteine through the conserved F or W. A D gene is named only where the DNA matches it firmly. Clone size appears in some rows only: once, few, many, or a class for an expanded clone.

CASSTGSAQPQHF	TGTGCCAGCTCGACAGGGTCTGCTCAGCCCCAGCATTTT	TRBD1	TRBV18	TRBJ1-5	NA
CASSAAGGGDGYTF	TGTGCCAGCAGTGCTGCGGGTGGGGGAGATGGCTACACCTTC	NA	TRBV2	TRBJ1-2	NA
CASSGQDGYGYTF	TGCGCCAGCAGTGGTCAGGACGGCTATGGCTACACCTTC	NA	TRBV10-1	TRBJ1-2	NA
CASGGGSSYNEQFF	TGCGCCAGCGGCGGCGGTAGCTCCTACAATGAGCAGTTCTTC	NA	TRBV5-1	TRBJ2-1	NA
CASSLIIAGGPDNEQFF	TGTGCCAGCAGCTTGATTATAGCGGGAGGGCCCGACAATGAGCAGTTCTTC	TRBD2	TRBV5-6	TRBJ2-1	once
CASSVDPGQGREQYF	TGTGCCAGCAGCGTAGACCCGGGACAGGGAAGGGAGCAGTACTTC	TRBD1	TRBV9	TRBJ2-7	once
CASSQDRGSGNTIYF	TGCGCCAGCAGCCAAGACAGGGGCTCAGGAAACACCATATATTTT	NA	TRBV4-3	TRBJ1-3	NA
CASSLGGRAGELFF	TGTGCCAGCAGCTTGGGGGGAAGGGCCGGGGAGCTGTTTTTT	NA	TRBV5-6	TRBJ2-2	once
CASSYGDRSTDTQYF	TGTGCCAGCAGTTACGGGGACCGCAGCACAGATACGCAGTATTTT	NA	TRBV6-2/TRBV6-3	TRBJ2-3	NA
CASSFRGPRQETQYF	TGTGCCAGCAGTTTTCGAGGACCGCGGCAAGAGACCCAGTACTTC	NA	TRBV28	TRBJ2-5	NA
CATTRDNYGYTF	TGTGCCACCACCAGGGATAACTATGGCTACACCTTC	NA	TRBV15	TRBJ1-2	NA
CASSLQGASIYGYTF	TGTGCCAGTAGTCTTCAGGGGGCGAGTATTTACGGCTACACCTTC	TRBD1	TRBV19	TRBJ1-2	NA
CASSLWLTPTGTDDGYTF	TGTGCCAGCAGTTTATGGCTCACCCCGACAGGGACGGATGATGGCTACACCTTC	TRBD1	TRBV28	TRBJ1-2	NA
CASSEQGSEEPQHF	TGTGCCAGCAGTGAACAGGGTAGTGAGGAGCCCCAGCATTTT	NA	TRBV25-1	TRBJ1-5	NA